Each of the 14 T cell receptor beta chains below was sequenced from the same sample in a study of long-term antiretroviral therapy in people with HIV. At the survey level, the v3.0 immunoSEQ assay was run. Sequenced by immunoSEQ multiplex PCR; TCRdb stores in-frame clones only, minus some. The sample shows thousands of clones, approximately 90% of them seen only once. The input for sequencing was unsorted PBMCs, taken 0.3 years after starting antiretroviral therapy. These receptors were obtained from a woman between 45 and 60 years old with HIV.

This clone was seen just once. The rearrangement joins TRBV2 to TRBJ1-4, with 7 bases matching TRBD1. Trimming took 7 bases from V and 13 from J; bases not matched to a gene: 12. CDR3 length equals 13 residues. The germline V gene encodes CDR1 SNHLY and CDR2 FYNNEI. For the CDR3, the DNA is TGTGCCAGCATTTTCGGAAGACAGGGCGGACTGTTTTTT. This sequence encodes CASIFGRQGGLFF.

This chain links TRBV11-2 with TRBJ1-3; D is unresolved. V lost 4 bases to trimming and J lost 0 bases, with 13 bases between them. CDR3 length: 16 amino acids. Germline CDR1 reads SGHAT; CDR2 reads FQNNGV. The CDR3 loop reads CASSWGWRNSGNTIYF. The CDR3 DNA reads TGTGCCAGCAGCTGGGGATGGCGGAACTCTGGAAACACCATATATTTT. Combining the CDR3 with reference TRBV11-2 and TRBJ1-3 gives the whole variable domain EAGVAQSPRYKIIEKRQSVAFWCNPISGHATLYWYQQILGQGPKLLIQFQNNGVVDDSQLPKDRFSAERLKGVDSTLKIQPAKLEDSAVYLCASSWGWRNSGNTIYFGEGSWLTVV.

V and J are TRBV6-5 and TRBJ1-2, with D perhaps matching TRBD1 (6 bases). Germline V gene lookup returns CDR1 MNHEY and CDR2 SVGAGI. Trimming cost V 0 bases and J 7 bases, with 15 bases left between them. There are 15 residues in the CDR3. CDR3 DNA sequence: TGTGCCAGCAGTTACTCGAGAGGGGGAAGTTTTGGCTACACCTTC. Amino acid sequence: CASSYSRGGSFGYTF.

The chain employs TRBV15 and TRBJ1-4, with 7 bases lining up with TRBD1. Germline assignment: CDR1 LNHNV and CDR2 YYDKDF (reference sequence). J lost 4 bases, V lost 4 bases, and 12 bases had no gene match. The CDR3 contains 17 residues. CDR3 DNA sequence: TGTGCCACCAGCACAACGACAGGGATGATCCTTAATGAAAAACTGTTTTTT. Translating it yields CATSTTTGMILNEKLFF.

The chain joins TRBV5-5 to TRBJ2-3; tentatively, D is TRBD1 (5 bases). V shed 9 bases and J shed 1 base, with 12 bases lying between them. The CDR3 has 13 amino acids. The germline CDR1 and CDR2 sequences are SGHKS and YYEKEE (reference sequence). The CDR3 here is CATYGAGTDTQYF. In DNA, the CDR3 is TGTGCCACCTATGGGGCGGGCACAGATACGCAGTATTTT.

As DNA, the CDR3 is TGTGCCATCAGTGAGACAGGGGGATCCTACGAGCAGTACTTC. Translation: CAISETGGSYEQYF. V and J are TRBV10-3 and TRBJ2-7; 8 nucleotides line up with TRBD1. The CDR3 has 14 residues. Unmatched junction bases numbered 1, after V lost 2 bases and J lost 1 base. Germline assignment: CDR1 ENHRY and CDR2 SYGVKD.

The genes are TRBV4-1 and TRBJ1-4; 8 bases align to TRBD1. In germline, CDR1 is MGHRA, CDR2 YSYEKL. This CDR3 has 16 amino acids. Trimming cost V 0 bases and J 8 bases; bases outside gene matches: 8. For the CDR3, the DNA is TGCGCCAGCAGCCAAGAACCCCGGACAGGGAGGGAAAAACTGTTTTTT. Protein: CASSQEPRTGREKLFF.

The DNA for the CDR3 is TGTGCCAGCAGCCCACGGGCCATTTCCTACGAGCAGTACTTC. Translating it yields CASSPRAISYEQYF. The chain combines TRBV7-2 with TRBJ2-7; D gene unclear. The germline V and J ends were trimmed by 5 bases and 1 base, with 12 bases remaining between them. Germline V gene data show CDR1 as SGHTA and CDR2 as FQGNSA. The CDR3 loop spans 14 amino acids.

The chain has TRBV5-1 and TRBJ2-7; TRBD1 matches at 7 bases. Trimming took 3 bases from V and 2 from J; bases not matched to a gene: 8. Germline V gives CDR1 SGHRS, CDR2 YFSETQ. This CDR3 comprises 15 residues. CDR3: CASSSVRDSPYEQYF. DNA for the CDR3: TGCGCCAGCAGCTCCGTTCGGGACAGTCCCTACGAGCAGTACTTC.

V gene TRBV2 combines with J gene TRBJ1-5; TRBD1 is a possible D gene (6 bases). Germline-derived CDR1 and CDR2 are SNHLY and FYNNEI. The V gene lost 0 bases and the J gene lost 6 bases, with 12 bases spanning the gap. The CDR3 has 15 residues. Here the CDR3 DNA reads TGTGCCAGCAGTGAAGCTCCGGGGGGCACTCAGCCCCAGCATTTT. Residues: CASSEAPGGTQPQHF.

In this sample, this clone turned up once. The gene calls are TRBV11-1 and TRBJ2-2, with 10 bases aligning to TRBD2. Germline CDR1 is SGHAT and CDR2 is FQDESV (reference sequence). The CDR3 is 18 amino acids. With 3 bases clipped from V and 0 bases from J, the junction kept 7 bases outside the gene matches. Here the CDR3 DNA reads TGTGCCAGCAGCTTGATAGCGGGGGGATTCGCGAACACCGGGGAGCTGTTTTTT. Its protein is CASSLIAGGFANTGELFF.

The J gene is TRBJ1-5, the V gene TRBV6-4, with D perhaps matching TRBD1 (6 bases). Trimming took off 3 bases at V and 2 bases at J, with 20 bases between the two ends. CDR3 length: 18 residues. CDR1 is MRHNA and CDR2 is SNTAGT in the germline V gene. CDR3 in DNA: TGTGCCAGCAGTGAGGGAGGGGGGGATCCGAAGGGCAATCAGCCCCAGCATTTT. This gives the protein CASSEGGGDPKGNQPQHF.

CDR3 DNA sequence: TGTGCCAGCAGCATTACTGTAGCTACACCCGACAATGAGCAGTTCTTC. Amino acid sequence: CASSITVATPDNEQFF. The chain links TRBV21-1 to TRBJ2-1; the table assigns TRBD2, which was not confirmed against the DNA. TRBV21-1 is a recognized pseudogene. CDR3 length: 16 amino acids.

This chain joins TRBV2 and TRBJ1-1; 8 nucleotides align to TRBD1. The J segment lost 6 bases and the V segment lost 7 bases, leaving 10 bases of the junction unmatched. This CDR3 spans 14 amino acids. Germline CDR1 reads SNHLY; CDR2 reads FYNNEI. The chain's CDR3 is CASIQGTGGAEAFF. The CDR3 region has the DNA TGTGCCAGCATCCAGGGGACAGGTGGGGCTGAAGCTTTCTTT.